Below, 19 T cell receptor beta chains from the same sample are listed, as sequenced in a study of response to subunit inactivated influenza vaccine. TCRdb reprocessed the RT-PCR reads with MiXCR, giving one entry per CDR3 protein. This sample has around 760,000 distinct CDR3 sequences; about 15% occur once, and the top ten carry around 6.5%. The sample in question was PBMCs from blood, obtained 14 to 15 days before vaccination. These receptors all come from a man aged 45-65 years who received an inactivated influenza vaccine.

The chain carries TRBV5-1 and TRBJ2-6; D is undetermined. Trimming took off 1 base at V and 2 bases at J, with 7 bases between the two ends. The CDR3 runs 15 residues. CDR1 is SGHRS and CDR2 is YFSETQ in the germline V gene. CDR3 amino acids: CASSLYGPGANVLTF. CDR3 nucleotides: TGCGCCAGCAGCTTGTACGGCCCTGGGGCCAACGTCCTGACTTTC. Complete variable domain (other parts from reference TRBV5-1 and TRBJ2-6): KAGVTQTPRYLIKTRGQQVTLSCSPISGHRSVSWYQQTPGQGLQFLFEYFSETQRNKGNFPGRFSGRQFSNSRSEMNVSTLELGDSALYLCASSLYGPGANVLTFGAGSRLTVL.

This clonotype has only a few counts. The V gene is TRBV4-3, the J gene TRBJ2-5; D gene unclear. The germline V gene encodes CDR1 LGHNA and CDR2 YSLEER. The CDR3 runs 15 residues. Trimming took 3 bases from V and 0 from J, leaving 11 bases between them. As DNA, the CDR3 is TGCGCCAGCAGCCAGGAACTCCGAAACCAAGAGACCCAGTACTTC. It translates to CASSQELRNQETQYF.

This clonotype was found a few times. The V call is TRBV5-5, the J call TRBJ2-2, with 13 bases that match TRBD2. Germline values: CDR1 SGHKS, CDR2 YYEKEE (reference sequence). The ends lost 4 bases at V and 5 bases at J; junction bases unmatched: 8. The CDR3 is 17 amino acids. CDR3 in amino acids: CASSTRTSGSLTGELFF. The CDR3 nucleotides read TGTGCCAGCAGCACCCGGACTAGCGGGAGCCTTACCGGGGAGCTGTTTTTT.

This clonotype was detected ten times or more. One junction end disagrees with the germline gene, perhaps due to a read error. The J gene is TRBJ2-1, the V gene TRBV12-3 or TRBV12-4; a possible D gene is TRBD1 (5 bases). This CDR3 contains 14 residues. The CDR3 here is CASSLAGREYGSQF. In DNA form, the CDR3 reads TGTGCCAGCAGTTTGGCAGGGCGTGAATACGGATCTCAGTTC.

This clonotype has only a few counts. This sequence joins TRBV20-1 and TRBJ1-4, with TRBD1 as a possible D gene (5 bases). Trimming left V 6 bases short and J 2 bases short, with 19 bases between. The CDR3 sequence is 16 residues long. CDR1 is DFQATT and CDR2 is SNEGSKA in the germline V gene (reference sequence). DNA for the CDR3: TGCAGTGCCCTGGGACTGCTGTTGACGACTAATGAAAAACTGTTTTTT. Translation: CSALGLLLTTNEKLFF.

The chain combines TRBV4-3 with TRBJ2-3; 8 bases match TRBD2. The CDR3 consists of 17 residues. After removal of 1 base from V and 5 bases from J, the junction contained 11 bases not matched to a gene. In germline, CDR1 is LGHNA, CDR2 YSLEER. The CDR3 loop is CASSQAGGQGGGDTQYF. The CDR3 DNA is TGCGCCAGCAGCCAAGCGGGGGGGCAGGGTGGGGGAGATACGCAGTATTTT.

Here the CDR3 DNA reads TGCGCCAGCAGCCCCCTAACGGCAGGCTTACCCTACGAGCAGTACTTC. Its translation is CASSPLTAGLPYEQYF. J is TRBJ2-7 and V is TRBV5-1; D not resolved. CDR1 SGHRS and CDR2 YFSETQ come from the germline V gene. The CDR3 contains 16 residues. Deletions cut 4 bases from V and 2 bases from J, with 19 bases between.

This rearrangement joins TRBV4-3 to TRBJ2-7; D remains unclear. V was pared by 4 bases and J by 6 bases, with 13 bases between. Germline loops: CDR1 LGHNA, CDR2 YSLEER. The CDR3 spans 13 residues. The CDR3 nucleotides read TGCGCCAGCAGCCTAACGGCGGCGAGCGAGCAGTACTTC. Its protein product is CASSLTAASEQYF.

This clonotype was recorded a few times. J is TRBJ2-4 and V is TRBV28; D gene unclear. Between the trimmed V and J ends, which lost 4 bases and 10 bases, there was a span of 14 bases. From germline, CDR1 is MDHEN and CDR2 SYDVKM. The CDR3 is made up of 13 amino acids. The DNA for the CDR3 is TGTGCCAGCAGTTGTTATGGGTGCTCTATTCAGTACTTC. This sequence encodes CASSCYGCSIQYF.

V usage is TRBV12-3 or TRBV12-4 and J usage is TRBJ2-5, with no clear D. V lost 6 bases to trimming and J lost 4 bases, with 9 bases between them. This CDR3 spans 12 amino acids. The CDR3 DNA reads TGTGCCAGCAGGGATCTCGGAGAGACCCAGTACTTC. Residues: CASRDLGETQYF.

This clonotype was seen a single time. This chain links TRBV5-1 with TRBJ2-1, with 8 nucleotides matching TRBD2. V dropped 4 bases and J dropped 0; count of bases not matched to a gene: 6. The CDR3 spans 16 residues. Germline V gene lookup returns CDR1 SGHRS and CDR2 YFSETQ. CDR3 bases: TGCGCCAGCAGCCCCGGGGGGGTGAGCTCCTACAATGAGCAGTTCTTC. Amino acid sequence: CASSPGGVSSYNEQFF.

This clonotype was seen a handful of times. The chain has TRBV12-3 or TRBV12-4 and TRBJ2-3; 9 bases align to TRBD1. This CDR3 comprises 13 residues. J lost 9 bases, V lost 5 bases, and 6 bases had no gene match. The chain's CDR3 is CASSPGQGITQYF. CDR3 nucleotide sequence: TGTGCCAGCAGTCCCGGACAGGGGATCACGCAGTATTTT.

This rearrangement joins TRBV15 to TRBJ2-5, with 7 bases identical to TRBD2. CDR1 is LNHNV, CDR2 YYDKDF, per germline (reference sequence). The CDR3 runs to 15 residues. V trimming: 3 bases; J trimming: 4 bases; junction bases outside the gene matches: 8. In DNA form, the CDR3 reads TGTGCCACCAGCAGGCGGGAGAACCGCCGAGAGACCCAGTACTTC. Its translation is CATSRRENRRETQYF.

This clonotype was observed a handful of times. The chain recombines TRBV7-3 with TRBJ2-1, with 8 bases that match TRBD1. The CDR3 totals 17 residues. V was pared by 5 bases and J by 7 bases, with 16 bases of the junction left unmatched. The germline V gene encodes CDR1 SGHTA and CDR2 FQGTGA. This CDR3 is CASSQDRSVGQGNEQFF. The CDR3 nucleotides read TGTGCCAGCAGCCAGGACCGCAGCGTCGGACAGGGAAATGAGCAGTTCTTC.

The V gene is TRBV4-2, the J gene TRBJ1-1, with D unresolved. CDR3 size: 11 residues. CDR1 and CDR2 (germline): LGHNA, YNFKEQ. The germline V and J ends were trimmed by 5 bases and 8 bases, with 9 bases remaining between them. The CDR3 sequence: CASSKGGEAFF. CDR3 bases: TGTGCCAGCAGCAAAGGAGGGGAAGCTTTCTTT.

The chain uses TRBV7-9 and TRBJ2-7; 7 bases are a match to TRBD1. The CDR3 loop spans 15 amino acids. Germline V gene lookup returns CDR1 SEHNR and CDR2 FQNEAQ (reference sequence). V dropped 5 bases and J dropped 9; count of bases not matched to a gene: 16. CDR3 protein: CASSPGQTDMWRQYF. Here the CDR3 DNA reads TGTGCCAGCAGCCCGGGACAGACGGATATGTGGCGGCAGTACTTC. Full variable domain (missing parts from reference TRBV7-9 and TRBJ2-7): DTGVSQNPRHKITKRGQNVTFRCDPISEHNRLYWYRQTLGQGPEFLTYFQNEAQLEKSRLLSDRFSAERPKGSFSTLEIQRTEQGDSAMYLCASSPGQTDMWRQYFGPGTRLTVT.

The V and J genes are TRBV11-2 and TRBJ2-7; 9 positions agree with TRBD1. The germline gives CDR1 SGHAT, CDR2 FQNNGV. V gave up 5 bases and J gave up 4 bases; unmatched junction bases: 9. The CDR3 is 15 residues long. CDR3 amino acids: CASSPGTGLLYEQYF. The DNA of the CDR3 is TGTGCCAGCAGCCCCGGGACAGGGCTTTTGTACGAGCAGTACTTC.

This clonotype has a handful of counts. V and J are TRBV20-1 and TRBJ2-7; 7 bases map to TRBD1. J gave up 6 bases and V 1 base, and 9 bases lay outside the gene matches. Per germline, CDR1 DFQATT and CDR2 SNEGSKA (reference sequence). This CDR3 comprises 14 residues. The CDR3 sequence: CSARVGQVNAEQYF. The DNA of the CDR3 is TGCAGTGCTAGAGTAGGACAGGTCAACGCCGAGCAGTACTTC.

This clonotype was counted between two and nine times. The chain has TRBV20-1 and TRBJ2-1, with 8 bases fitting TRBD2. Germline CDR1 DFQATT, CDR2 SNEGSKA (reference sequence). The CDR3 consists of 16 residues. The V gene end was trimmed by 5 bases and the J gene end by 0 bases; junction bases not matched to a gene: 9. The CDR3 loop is CSARAGGASSYNEQFF. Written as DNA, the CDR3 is TGCAGTGCTCGGGCGGGAGGCGCAAGCTCCTACAATGAGCAGTTCTTC.